Presented here are 12 T cell receptor beta chains from one specimen sequenced in a study of prognosis after radiotherapy for stage I lung cancer. Two-round multiplex PCR amplified TCR beta CDR3 from genomic DNA. Initially, in first-round PCR, primers specific to each TRBV and TRBJ gene were used. One entry per CDR3 protein results from TCRdb running MiXCR on the multiplex PCR reads. The sample includes roughly 30,000 distinct CDR3 sequences, around 48% of them seen just once. Sample: PBMCs, taken before or after stereotactic body radiation therapy (not recorded which). These receptors were collected from a donor aged 50 or older with non-small cell lung cancer.

This chain uses TRBV2 with TRBJ2-5; 7 nucleotides agree with TRBD2. V lost 5 bases and J lost 5; bases outside the gene matches: 5. CDR3 length: 13 amino acids. Germline loops: CDR1 SNHLY, CDR2 FYNNEI. The CDR3 DNA is TGTGCCAGCAGTCAAGGGCGGGGGGAGACCCAGTACTTC. Protein product: CASSQGRGETQYF.

In this sample, this clonotype turned up many times. The V gene is TRBV20-1, the J gene TRBJ2-7, with 9 bases aligning to TRBD1. Germline lookup yields CDR1 DFQATT and CDR2 SNEGSKA (reference sequence). The CDR3 loop spans 14 amino acids. V lost 3 bases and J lost 6; bases outside the gene matches: 9. Here the CDR3 DNA reads TGCAGTGCTAGTTCGACAGGGGGGGATCGCGAGCAGTACTTC. Its protein product is CSASSTGGDREQYF.

Concerning this clonotype itself: Because it lacks the conserved phenylalanine or tryptophan at the end, this CDR3 is likely a read error. V usage is TRBV11-1 and J usage is TRBJ2-1; 10 nucleotides align to TRBD2. V gave up 1 base and J gave up 4 bases; unmatched junction bases: 13. Germline V gene sequence: CDR1 SGHAT, CDR2 FQDESV (reference sequence). The CDR3 is 19 residues long. The CDR3 DNA is TGTGCCAGCAGCTTAGTGGGCGGTTCCCTAGCGGGAGCTTACAATGAGCAGTTCTCC. It specifies CASSLVGGSLAGAYNEQFS.

This clonotype was picked up many times. The chain carries TRBV28 and TRBJ2-5, with a possible D match to TRBD2 (6 bases). Germline V gene lookup returns CDR1 MDHEN and CDR2 SYDVKM. Trimming took off 5 bases at V and 2 bases at J, with 18 bases between the two ends. The CDR3 sequence is 16 residues long. CDR3 protein: CASSPNGDSNQETQYF. The CDR3 bases are TGTGCCAGCAGTCCCAACGGGGACTCCAATCAAGAGACCCAGTACTTC.

This clonotype was recorded many times. This chain joins TRBV7-9 and TRBJ2-3, with 10 nucleotides matching TRBD2. V was pared by 8 bases and J by 5 bases, with 10 bases of the junction left unmatched. The CDR3 length is 15 residues. CDR1 and CDR2 (germline): SEHNR, FQNEAQ (reference sequence). The CDR3: CASLSSGTSVDTQYF. The CDR3 DNA reads as TGTGCCAGCCTCTCCTCCGGGACTAGCGTAGATACGCAGTATTTT.

The V gene is TRBV27, the J gene TRBJ2-7; possibly TRBD2 for D (5 bases). The germline V gene encodes CDR1 MNHEY and CDR2 SMNVEV (reference sequence). The V and J ends lost 5 bases and 2 bases respectively, with 25 bases between them. The CDR3 totals 18 residues. As DNA, the CDR3 is TGTGCCAGCAGTCCCCGAATGTTGGTGGCCGGAGGTCCCTACGAGCAGTACTTC. Translated, it gives CASSPRMLVAGGPYEQYF.

In this sample, this clonotype turned up many times. The J gene is TRBJ1-4, the V gene TRBV20-1; no definite D call. The CDR3 totals 14 residues. Trimming cost V 0 bases and J 4 bases, with 9 bases left between them. The germline V gene encodes CDR1 DFQATT and CDR2 SNEGSKA (reference sequence). In DNA form, the CDR3 reads TGCAGTGCTAGAGATCGGCAGTTTAATGAAAAACTGTTTTTT. Its translation: CSARDRQFNEKLFF.

This clonotype was seen a handful of times. The rearrangement joins TRBV12-5 to TRBJ1-1; D gene uncertain. V shed 7 bases and J shed 11 bases, with 14 bases lying between them. The CDR3 runs 11 residues. Germline V CDR1 and CDR2: LGHNT, FRNRAP. The CDR3 region is CASVLDQGAFF. DNA for the CDR3: TGTGCTAGTGTCTTAGACCAAGGGGCTTTCTTT.

A remark on this clonotype: Relative to the germline gene, one junction end is altered; a read error may explain this. The chain is built from TRBV7-2 and TRBJ1-2; D gene ambiguous. CDR3 length: 13 residues. Germline assignment: CDR1 SGHTA and CDR2 FQGNSA. The CDR3 region has the DNA TGTGCCAGCATCTTAGCCATGGGCTATTGCTACACCTTC. It translates to CASILAMGYCYTF. Full variable domain (outside the CDR3, taken from reference TRBV7-2 and TRBJ1-2): GAGVSQSPSNKVTEKGKDVELRCDPISGHTALYWYRQSLGQGLEFLIYFQGNSAPDKSGLPSDRFSAERTGGSVSTLTIQRTQQEDSAVYLCASILAMGYCYTFGSGTRLTVV.

This clonotype was recorded at least ten times. CDR3 bases: TGTGCCAGCAGTTCTCCCGGGACAGGGGAAGAAAAACTGTTTTTT. Translating gives CASSSPGTGEEKLFF. The V gene is TRBV6-2 or TRBV6-3, the J gene TRBJ1-4; 10 bases line up with TRBD1. The CDR3 totals 15 residues. Germline trimming cut 4 bases from V and 8 bases from J; bases unmatched to any gene: 7. Germline V gives CDR1 MNHEY, CDR2 SVGEGT.

The chain carries TRBV27 and TRBJ2-1; D is uncertain. Germline V gene lookup returns CDR1 MNHEY and CDR2 SMNVEV (reference sequence). V was cut by 6 bases and J by 10 bases, with 16 bases left in between. This CDR3 has 13 residues. The CDR3 DNA reads TGTGCCAGCAGCCCTCACGATGGAGCAGAGCAGTTCTTC. Its translation: CASSPHDGAEQFF.

With regard to this clonotype: Its ends do not fully match the called genes, so a read error is possible. This sequence joins TRBV6-5 and TRBJ2-2, with D tentatively TRBD2 (6 bases). CDR1 is MNHEY and CDR2 is SVGAGI in the germline V gene. The CDR3 runs 17 residues. The CDR3 region is CAISYPQVGGNTGELFF. The CDR3 DNA reads as TGTGCCATCAGTTACCCCCAAGTGGGAGGGAACACCGGGGAGCTGTTTTTT.